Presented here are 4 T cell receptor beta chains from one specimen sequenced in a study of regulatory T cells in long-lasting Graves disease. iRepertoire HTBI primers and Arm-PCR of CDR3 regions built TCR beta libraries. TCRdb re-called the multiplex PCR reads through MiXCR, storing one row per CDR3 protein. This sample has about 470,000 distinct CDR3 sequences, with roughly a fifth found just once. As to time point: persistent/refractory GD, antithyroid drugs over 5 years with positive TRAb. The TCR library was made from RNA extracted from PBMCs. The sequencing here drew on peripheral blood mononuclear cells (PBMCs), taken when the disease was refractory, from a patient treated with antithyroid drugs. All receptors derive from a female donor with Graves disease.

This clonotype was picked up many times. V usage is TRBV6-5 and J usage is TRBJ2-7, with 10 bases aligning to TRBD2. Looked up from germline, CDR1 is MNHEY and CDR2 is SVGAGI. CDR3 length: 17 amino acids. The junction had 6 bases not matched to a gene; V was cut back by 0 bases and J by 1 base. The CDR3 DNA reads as TGTGCCAGCAGTTACTCGCAAGCTAGCGGGAGTTCCTACGAGCAGTACTTC. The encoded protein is CASSYSQASGSSYEQYF.

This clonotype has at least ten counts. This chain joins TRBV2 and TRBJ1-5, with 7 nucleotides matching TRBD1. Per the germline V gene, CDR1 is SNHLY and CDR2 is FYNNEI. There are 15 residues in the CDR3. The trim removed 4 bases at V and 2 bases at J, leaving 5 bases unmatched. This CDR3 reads CASSGQGVGNQPQHF. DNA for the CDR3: TGTGCCAGCAGTGGACAGGGTGTTGGCAATCAGCCCCAGCATTTT.

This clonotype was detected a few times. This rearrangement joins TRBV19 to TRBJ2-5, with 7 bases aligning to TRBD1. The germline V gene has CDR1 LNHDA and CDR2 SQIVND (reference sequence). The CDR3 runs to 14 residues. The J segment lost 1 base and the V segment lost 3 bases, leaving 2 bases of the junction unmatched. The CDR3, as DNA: TGTGCCAGTAGTATGGGACAGATCCAAGAGACCCAGTACTTC. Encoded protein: CASSMGQIQETQYF.

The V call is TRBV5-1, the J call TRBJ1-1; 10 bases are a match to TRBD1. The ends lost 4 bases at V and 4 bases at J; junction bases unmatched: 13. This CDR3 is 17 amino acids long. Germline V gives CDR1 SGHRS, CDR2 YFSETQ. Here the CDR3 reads CASSHSGQGMSGTEAFF. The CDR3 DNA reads TGCGCCAGCAGCCATTCGGGACAGGGGATGAGCGGCACTGAAGCTTTCTTT.